This T cell receptor beta chain is from a study of identical twins. It was template switching that added a universal primer site, and there were unique molecular identifiers on the cDNA. TCRdb reanalysed the 5' RACE reads using MiXCR and keeps one entry per CDR3 protein. The repertoire holds about 500,000 distinct CDR3 sequences, with approximately 14% as singletons. Trimming left V 5 bases short and J 5 bases short, with 17 bases between. Looked up from germline, CDR1 is SGHRS and CDR2 is YFSETQ. CDR3 size: 15 residues. These sequences were also reported in another study, on yellow fever vaccine responses in identical twins.

Specimen: CD4+ T cells sorted from blood. The origin of this receptor is a woman between 18 and 30 years old in good health. The V and J genes are TRBV5-1 and TRBJ2-1; no definite D call. Here the CDR3 reads CASRPWSGRNNEQFF. The DNA of the CDR3 is TGCGCCAGCAGGCCTTGGAGTGGCAGAAACAATGAGCAGTTCTTC.